A selection of T cell receptor beta chains follows, all from one sample in a study of T cells after yellow fever vaccination. TCRdb re-called the 5' RACE reads through MiXCR, storing one row per CDR3 protein. The data contain some 200,000 distinct CDR3 sequences, 9.5% to 12% of them singletons. The sample consisted of CD8+ T cells sorted from PBMCs, taken 15 days after the yellow fever booster vaccination. The receptors derive from a man younger than 35 who received the YFV17D yellow fever vaccine. The CDR3 runs from the conserved cysteine through the conserved F or W. A D gene is named only where the DNA matches it firmly. Some rows have no size entry. The others give once, few or many, or a class for an expanded clone.

cdr3_aa cdr3_nt d_call clone_size j_call v_call
CASRQGAGTQYF TGTGCCAGTAGACAGGGGGCAGGGACCCAGTACTTC TRBD1 few TRBJ2-5 TRBV19
CASSLRSGTSETQYF TGTGCCAGCAGCTTACGGTCCGGGACTAGCGAAACCCAGTACTTC TRBD2 few TRBJ2-5 TRBV7-9
CASSYLGRLGPNVLTF TGTGCCAGCAGTTACCTTGGACGGTTGGGTCCAAACGTCCTGACTTTC - few TRBJ2-6 TRBV6-5
CASSSYPEGSSYNSPLHF TGTGCCAGCAGCTCCTATCCAGAGGGGAGCTCCTATAATTCACCCCTCCACTTT - - TRBJ1-6 TRBV11-2
CASSNSGGHNEQFF TGCGCCAGCAGCAATTCAGGGGGCCACAATGAGCAGTTCTTC TRBD1 - TRBJ2-1 TRBV4-1
CASSPESSTDTQYF TGTGCCAGCAGCCCGGAGAGTAGCACAGATACGCAGTATTTT - many TRBJ2-3 TRBV28
CASSPGLLGYEQYF TGTGCCAGCAGTCCGGGACTCCTTGGATACGAGCAGTACTTC - few TRBJ2-7 TRBV6-5
CSAPSGGGTYNEQFF TGCAGTGCTCCCTCCGGGGGGGGTACCTACAATGAGCAGTTCTTC TRBD2 few TRBJ2-1 TRBV20-1
CASRRTSGGAGADTQYF TGTGCCAGCAGGAGGACTAGCGGGGGGGCTGGGGCAGATACGCAGTATTTT TRBD2 - TRBJ2-3 TRBV7-2
CAWRPGTDYEQYF TGTGCCTGGAGACCCGGGACGGATTACGAGCAGTACTTC - - TRBJ2-7 TRBV30
CASSPTSGQEGGTQYF TGTGCCAGCAGTCCTACCTCGGGACAGGAGGGAGGGACCCAGTACTTC TRBD1 many TRBJ2-5 TRBV11-2
CASSASGRYNNEKLFF TGTGCCAGCAGCGCTTCAGGGCGGTATAATAATGAAAAACTGTTTTTT - few TRBJ1-4 TRBV7-9
CASSFWKTDTQYF TGTGCCAGCAGCTTCTGGAAAACAGATACGCAGTATTTT - few TRBJ2-3 TRBV7-2
CASSPTGLKNIQYF TGTGCCAGCAGCCCCACAGGGTTAAAGAACATTCAGTACTTC - - TRBJ2-4 TRBV9
CASSYGTGRATGELFF TGTGCCAGCAGTTATGGGACAGGGCGAGCGACAGGGGAGCTGTTTTTT TRBD1 many TRBJ2-2 TRBV6-2/TRBV6-3
CASSNRDRQETQYF TGTGCCAGTAGTAACCGGGACAGGCAAGAGACCCAGTACTTC TRBD1 - TRBJ2-5 TRBV19
CSVTTGISYEQYF TGCAGCGTCACAACAGGGATCAGCTACGAGCAGTACTTC - many TRBJ2-7 TRBV29-1
CASSPDSGGQFF TGTGCCAGCAGCCCCGATTCGGGCGGGCAGTTCTTC - few TRBJ2-1 TRBV5-5
CASSSGTETEAFF TGTGCCAGCAGCTCGGGGACGGAGACTGAAGCTTTCTTT - - TRBJ1-1 TRBV7-9
CAISDLVSKRREQFF TGTGCCATCAGTGACTTGGTTTCTAAACGGAGGGAGCAGTTCTTC - many TRBJ2-1 TRBV10-3
CASMGVGGLSNQPQHF TGTGCCAGCATGGGGGTCGGGGGCCTCAGCAATCAGCCCCAGCATTTT - few TRBJ1-5 TRBV27
CASSQSWDPPRSNQPQHF TGCGCCAGCAGCCAAAGTTGGGACCCGCCGAGGAGCAATCAGCCCCAGCATTTT - few TRBJ1-5 TRBV4-3
CASSATGTNYGYTF TGTGCCAGCAGTGCCACCGGGACAAACTATGGCTACACCTTC - - TRBJ1-2 TRBV27
CASSLAPASDEAFF TGTGCCAGCAGCTTAGCTCCCGCATCGGATGAAGCTTTCTTT - - TRBJ1-1 TRBV7-8
CASSLSFRDPYGYTF TGTGCCAGCAGCCTATCCTTTCGGGACCCCTATGGCTACACCTTC - few TRBJ1-2 TRBV11-2
CASSQERGEQFF TGCGCCAGCAGCCAGGAGCGGGGGGAGCAGTTCTTC TRBD2 many TRBJ2-1 TRBV4-1
CASSLVVDRGLNGYTF TGTGCCAGCAGCTTAGTGGTGGACAGGGGGCTAAATGGCTACACCTTC TRBD1 few TRBJ1-2 TRBV7-9
CASSLRGSYNEQFF TGTGCCAGCAGCTTAAGGGGCTCCTACAATGAGCAGTTCTTC - many TRBJ2-1 TRBV7-8
CATSVGPPGGPYNEKFF TGTGCCACCAGTGTTGGCCCCCCAGGAGGTCCGTACAATGAGAAGTTCTTC - - TRBJ2-1 TRBV24-1
CASRGGWFLAKNIQYF TGTGCCAGCCGGGGAGGGTGGTTTCTAGCCAAAAACATTCAGTACTTC TRBD2 few TRBJ2-4 TRBV6-2/TRBV6-3
CASSQGGELNTEAFF TGCGCCAGCAGCCAAGGGGGCGAGTTGAACACTGAAGCTTTCTTT - few TRBJ1-1 TRBV4-1
CSVEEGVRETQYF TGCAGCGTTGAAGAAGGGGTACGGGAGACCCAGTACTTC - - TRBJ2-5 TRBV29-1
CASSPGRGLSNTEAFF TGTGCCAGCAGCCCAGGGAGGGGGCTCTCGAACACTGAAGCTTTCTTT TRBD1 few TRBJ1-1 TRBV28
CASSMQYRGTGELFF TGTGCCAGCAGCATGCAATACAGGGGGACCGGGGAGCTGTTTTTT TRBD1 few TRBJ2-2 TRBV7-8
CSVLEVTLNNEQFF TGCAGCGTTTTGGAGGTGACTCTTAACAATGAGCAGTTCTTC - many TRBJ2-1 TRBV29-1
CASRVAGGRDTQYF TGTGCCAGTAGGGTAGCGGGGGGAAGAGATACGCAGTATTTT TRBD2 few TRBJ2-3 TRBV27
CASSSFTGTGMVQYF TGTGCCAGCAGCTCATTTACCGGGACAGGAATGGTCCAGTATTTT TRBD1 - TRBJ2-3 TRBV5-8
CASIQGDGYTF TGTGCCAGTATTCAGGGCGATGGCTACACCTTC - few TRBJ1-2 TRBV19
CAGSPEVLDTQYF TGTGCCGGCAGCCCAGAAGTTCTAGATACGCAGTATTTT - - TRBJ2-3 TRBV7-6
CASSFDLSETQYF TGTGCCAGCAGTTTCGACCTATCAGAGACCCAGTACTTC - few TRBJ2-5 TRBV12-3/TRBV12-4
CASSYRGGTYNEQFF TGTGCCAGCAGTTATCGGGGAGGGACATACAATGAGCAGTTCTTC - - TRBJ2-1 TRBV6-5
CASATARVVNTEAFF TGTGCCAGCGCCACAGCTAGGGTGGTAAACACTGAAGCTTTCTTT - - TRBJ1-1 TRBV6-5
CASSYPGTSGTYTGELFF TGTGCCAGCAGTTACCCAGGGACTAGCGGCACGTACACCGGGGAGCTGTTTTTT TRBD2 few TRBJ2-2 TRBV6-2/TRBV6-3
CASSYSSGGNEQFF TGTGCCAGCAGTTACTCTAGCGGGGGGAATGAGCAGTTCTTC TRBD2 many TRBJ2-1 TRBV6-2/TRBV6-3
CSATRGRGLGADTQYF TGCAGTGCTACTCGGGGGAGAGGACTAGGGGCAGATACGCAGTATTTT TRBD2 few TRBJ2-3 TRBV20-1
CAWSVIPLRVYTEAFF TGTGCCTGGAGTGTCATACCACTTAGGGTGTATACTGAAGCTTTCTTT - - TRBJ1-1 TRBV30
CASSQGQTDTQYF TGTGCCAGCAGCCAAGGACAAACAGATACGCAGTATTTT - - TRBJ2-3 TRBV14
CASSQGLARNHNEQFF TGTGCCAGCAGTCAAGGGCTAGCAAGGAACCACAATGAGCAGTTCTTC - few TRBJ2-1 TRBV6-5
CASSYTVTGELFF TGTGCCAGCAGTTATACGGTGACCGGGGAGCTGTTTTTT - - TRBJ2-2 TRBV6-5
CASSLWGATDTQYF TGTGCCAGCAGTTTGTGGGGCGCCACAGATACGCAGTATTTT - few TRBJ2-3 TRBV12-3/TRBV12-4
CAWSSLTVNTEAFF TGTGCCTGGAGTAGCTTGACGGTGAACACTGAAGCTTTCTTT - - TRBJ1-1 TRBV30
CASSGSGWGKSSYNEQFF TGTGCCAGCAGTGGGAGCGGTTGGGGCAAGAGCTCCTACAATGAGCAGTTCTTC - - TRBJ2-1 TRBV25-1